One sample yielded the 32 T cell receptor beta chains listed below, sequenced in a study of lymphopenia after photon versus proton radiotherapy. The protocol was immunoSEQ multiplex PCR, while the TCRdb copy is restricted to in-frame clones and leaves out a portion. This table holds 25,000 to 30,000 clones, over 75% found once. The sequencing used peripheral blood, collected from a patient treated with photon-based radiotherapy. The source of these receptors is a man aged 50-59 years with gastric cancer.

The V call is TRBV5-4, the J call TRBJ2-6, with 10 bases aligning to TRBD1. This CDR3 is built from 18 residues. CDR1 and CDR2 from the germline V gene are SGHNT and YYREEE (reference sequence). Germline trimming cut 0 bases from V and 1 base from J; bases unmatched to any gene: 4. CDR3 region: CASSLAGQGFSGANVLTF. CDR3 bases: TGTGCCAGCAGCTTGGCGGGACAGGGGTTTTCTGGGGCCAACGTCCTGACTTTC.

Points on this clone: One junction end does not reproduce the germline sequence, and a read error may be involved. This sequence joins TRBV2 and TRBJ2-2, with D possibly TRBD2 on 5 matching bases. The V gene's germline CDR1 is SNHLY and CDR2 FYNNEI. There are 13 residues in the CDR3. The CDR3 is CASSFERHRGAVF. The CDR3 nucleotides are TGTGCCAGCAGTTTCGAGCGGCACCGGGGAGCTGTTTTT. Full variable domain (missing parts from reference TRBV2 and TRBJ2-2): EPEVTQTPSHQVTQMGQEVILRCVPISNHLYFYWYRQILGQKVEFLVSFYNNEISEKSEIFDDQFSVERPDGSNFTLKIRSTKLEDSAMYFCASSFERHRGAVFGEGSRLTVL.

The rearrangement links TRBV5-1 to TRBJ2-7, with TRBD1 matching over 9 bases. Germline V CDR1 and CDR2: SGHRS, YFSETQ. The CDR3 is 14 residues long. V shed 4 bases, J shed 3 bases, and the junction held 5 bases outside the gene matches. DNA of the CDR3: TGCGCCAGCAGCCTCTGGGACAGGGACTACGAGCAGTACTTC. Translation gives CASSLWDRDYEQYF. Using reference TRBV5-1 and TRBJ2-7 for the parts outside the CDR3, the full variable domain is KAGVTQTPRYLIKTRGQQVTLSCSPISGHRSVSWYQQTPGQGLQFLFEYFSETQRNKGNFPGRFSGRQFSNSRSEMNVSTLELGDSALYLCASSLWDRDYEQYFGPGTRLTVT.

The CDR3 sequence: CASSVEDRLAKNIQYF. The CDR3 bases are TGTGCCAGCAGCGTAGAAGACAGACTAGCCAAAAACATTCAGTACTTC. This chain uses TRBV9 with TRBJ2-4, with D tentatively TRBD1 (5 bases). Germline V CDR1 and CDR2: SGDLS, YYNGEE. The CDR3 spans 16 residues. Trimming left V 0 bases short and J 0 bases short, with 10 bases between.

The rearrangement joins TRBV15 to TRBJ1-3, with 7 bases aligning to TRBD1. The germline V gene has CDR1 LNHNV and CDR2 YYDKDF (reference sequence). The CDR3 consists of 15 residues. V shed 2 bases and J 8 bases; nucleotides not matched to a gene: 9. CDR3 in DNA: TGTGCCACCAGCAGAAGACAGGGAATGATAGACACCATATATTTT. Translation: CATSRRQGMIDTIYF.

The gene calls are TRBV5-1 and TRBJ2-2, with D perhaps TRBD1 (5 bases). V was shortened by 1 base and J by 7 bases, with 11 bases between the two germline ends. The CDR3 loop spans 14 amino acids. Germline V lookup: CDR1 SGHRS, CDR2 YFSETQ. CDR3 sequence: CASSLSQGDGELFF. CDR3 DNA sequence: TGCGCCAGCAGCTTGTCCCAGGGTGACGGGGAGCTGTTTTTT.

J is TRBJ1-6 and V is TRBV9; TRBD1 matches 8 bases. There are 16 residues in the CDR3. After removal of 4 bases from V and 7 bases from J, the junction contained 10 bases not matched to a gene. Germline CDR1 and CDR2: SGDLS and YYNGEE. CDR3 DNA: TGTGCCAGCAGCAACCCGAGGACAGGGTGGAATTCACCCCTCCACTTT. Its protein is CASSNPRTGWNSPLHF.

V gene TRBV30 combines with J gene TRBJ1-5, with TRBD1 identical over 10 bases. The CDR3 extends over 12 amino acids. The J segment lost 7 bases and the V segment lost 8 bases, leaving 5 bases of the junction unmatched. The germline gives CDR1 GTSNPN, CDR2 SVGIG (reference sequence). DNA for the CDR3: TGTGCCGTCGGGACAGGGGACCAGCCCCAGCATTTT. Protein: CAVGTGDQPQHF. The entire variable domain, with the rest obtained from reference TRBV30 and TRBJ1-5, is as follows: SQTIHQWPATLVQPVGSPLSLECTVEGTSNPNLYWYRQAAGRGLQLLFYSVGIGQISSEVPQNLSASRPQDRQFILSSKKLLLSDSGFYLCAVGTGDQPQHFGDGTRLSIL.

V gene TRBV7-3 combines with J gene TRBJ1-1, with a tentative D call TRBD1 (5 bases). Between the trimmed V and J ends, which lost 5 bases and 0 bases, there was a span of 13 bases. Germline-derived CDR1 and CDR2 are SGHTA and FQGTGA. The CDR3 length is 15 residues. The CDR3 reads CASSPDSGVNTEAFF. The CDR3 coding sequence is TGTGCCAGCAGCCCAGACTCGGGGGTGAACACTGAAGCTTTCTTT.

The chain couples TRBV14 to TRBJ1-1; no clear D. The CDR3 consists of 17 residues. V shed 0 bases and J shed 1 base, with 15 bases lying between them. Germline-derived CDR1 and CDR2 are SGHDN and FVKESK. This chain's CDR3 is CASSQDLKIDANTEAFF. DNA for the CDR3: TGTGCCAGCAGCCAAGATCTAAAGATAGACGCGAACACTGAAGCTTTCTTT.

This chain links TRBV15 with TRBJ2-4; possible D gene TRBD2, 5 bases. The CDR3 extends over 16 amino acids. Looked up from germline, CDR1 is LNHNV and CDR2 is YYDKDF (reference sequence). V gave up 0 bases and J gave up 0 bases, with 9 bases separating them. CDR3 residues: CATSRDGRLAKNIQYF. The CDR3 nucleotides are TGTGCCACCAGCAGAGATGGGAGACTAGCCAAAAACATTCAGTACTTC.

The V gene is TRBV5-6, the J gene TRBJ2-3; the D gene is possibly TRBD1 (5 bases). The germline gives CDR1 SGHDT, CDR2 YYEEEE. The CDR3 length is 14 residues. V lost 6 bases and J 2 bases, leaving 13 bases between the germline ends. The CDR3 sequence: CASTLTVITDTQYF. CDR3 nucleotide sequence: TGTGCCAGCACTCTGACAGTAATCACAGATACGCAGTATTTT.

The CDR3 DNA is TGCGCCAGCAGTGAGGGTCAGGGTCACAATGAGCAGTTCTTC. As protein: CASSEGQGHNEQFF. The J gene is TRBJ2-1, the V gene TRBV10-1; tentatively, D is TRBD1 (5 bases). Germline V gene sequence: CDR1 WNHNN, CDR2 SYGVQD (reference sequence). Between the trimmed V and J ends, which lost 2 bases and 5 bases, there was a span of 10 bases. The CDR3 contains 14 residues.

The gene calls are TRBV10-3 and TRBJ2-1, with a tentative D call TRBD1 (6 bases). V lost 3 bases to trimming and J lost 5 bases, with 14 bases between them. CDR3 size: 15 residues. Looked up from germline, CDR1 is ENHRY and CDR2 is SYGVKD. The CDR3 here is CAISERQGTHNEQFF. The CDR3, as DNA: TGTGCCATCAGTGAACGGCAGGGGACCCACAATGAGCAGTTCTTC.

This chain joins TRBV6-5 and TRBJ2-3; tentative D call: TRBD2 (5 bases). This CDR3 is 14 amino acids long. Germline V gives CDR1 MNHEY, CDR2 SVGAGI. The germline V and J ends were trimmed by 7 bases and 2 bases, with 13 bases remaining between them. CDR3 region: CASTWETPTDTQYF. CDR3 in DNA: TGTGCCAGCACCTGGGAGACCCCCACAGATACGCAGTATTTT.

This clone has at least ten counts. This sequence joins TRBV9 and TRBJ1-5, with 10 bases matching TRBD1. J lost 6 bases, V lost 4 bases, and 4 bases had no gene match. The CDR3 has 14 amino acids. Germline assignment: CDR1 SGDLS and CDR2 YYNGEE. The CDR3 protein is CASSSGQGTQPQHF. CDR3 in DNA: TGTGCCAGCAGCTCGGGACAGGGGACTCAGCCCCAGCATTTT.

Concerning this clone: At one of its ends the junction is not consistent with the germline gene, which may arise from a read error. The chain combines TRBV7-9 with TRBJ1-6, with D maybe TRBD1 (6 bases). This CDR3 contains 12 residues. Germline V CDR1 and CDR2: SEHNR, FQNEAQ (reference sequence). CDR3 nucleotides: TGTGCCAGCATGGGGATCTCGGGACACAAGATCTTC. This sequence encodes CASMGISGHKIF. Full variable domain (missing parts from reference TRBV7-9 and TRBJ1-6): DTGVSQNPRHKITKRGQNVTFRCDPISEHNRLYWYRQTLGQGPEFLTYFQNEAQLEKSRLLSDRFSAERPKGSFSTLEIQRTEQGDSAMYLCASMGISGHKIFGNGTRLTVT.

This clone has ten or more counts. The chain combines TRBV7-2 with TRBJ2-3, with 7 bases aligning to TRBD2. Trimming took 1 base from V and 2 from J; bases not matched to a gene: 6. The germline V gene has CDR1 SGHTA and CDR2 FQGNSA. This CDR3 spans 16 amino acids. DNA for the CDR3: TGTGCCAGCAGCTTAGTAGCGGGCGAACTCACAGATACGCAGTATTTT. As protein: CASSLVAGELTDTQYF.

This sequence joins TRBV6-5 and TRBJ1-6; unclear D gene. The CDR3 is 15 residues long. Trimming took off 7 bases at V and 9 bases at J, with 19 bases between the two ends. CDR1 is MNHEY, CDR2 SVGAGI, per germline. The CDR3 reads CASTDNRLRGSPLHF. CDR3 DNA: TGTGCCAGCACCGACAACAGACTTCGAGGTTCACCCCTCCACTTT.

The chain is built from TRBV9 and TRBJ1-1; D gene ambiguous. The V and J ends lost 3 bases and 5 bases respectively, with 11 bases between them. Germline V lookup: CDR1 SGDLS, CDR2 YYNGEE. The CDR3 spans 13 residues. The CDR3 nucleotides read TGTGCCAGCAGCGAAGTTTCGGGAACTGAAGCTTTCTTT. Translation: CASSEVSGTEAFF.

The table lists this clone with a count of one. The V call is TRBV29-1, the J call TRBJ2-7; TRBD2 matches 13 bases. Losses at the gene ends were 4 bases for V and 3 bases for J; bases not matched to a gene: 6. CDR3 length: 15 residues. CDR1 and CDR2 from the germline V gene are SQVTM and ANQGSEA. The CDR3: CSVGGLAGALYEQYF. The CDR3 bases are TGCAGCGTTGGCGGACTAGCGGGGGCCCTCTACGAGCAGTACTTC.

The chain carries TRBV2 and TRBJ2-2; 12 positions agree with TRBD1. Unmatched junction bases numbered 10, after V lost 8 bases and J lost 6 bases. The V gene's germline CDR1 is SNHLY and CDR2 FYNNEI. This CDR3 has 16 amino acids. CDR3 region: CASHGPGQGAAGELFF. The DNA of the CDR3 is TGTGCCAGCCATGGACCGGGACAGGGGGCGGCCGGGGAGCTGTTTTTT.

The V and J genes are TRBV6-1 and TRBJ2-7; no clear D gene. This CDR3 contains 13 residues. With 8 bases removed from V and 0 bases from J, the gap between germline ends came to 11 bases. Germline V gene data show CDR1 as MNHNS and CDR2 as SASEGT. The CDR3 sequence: CASLSKNSYEQYV. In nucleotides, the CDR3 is TGTGCCAGCTTGTCTAAGAACTCCTACGAGCAGTACGTC.

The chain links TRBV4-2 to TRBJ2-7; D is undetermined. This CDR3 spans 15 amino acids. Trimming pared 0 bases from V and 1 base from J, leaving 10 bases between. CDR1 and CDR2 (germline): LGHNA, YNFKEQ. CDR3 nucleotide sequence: TGTGCCAGCAGCCAAGATTGGGGTAGTTCCTACGAGCAGTACTTC. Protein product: CASSQDWGSSYEQYF.

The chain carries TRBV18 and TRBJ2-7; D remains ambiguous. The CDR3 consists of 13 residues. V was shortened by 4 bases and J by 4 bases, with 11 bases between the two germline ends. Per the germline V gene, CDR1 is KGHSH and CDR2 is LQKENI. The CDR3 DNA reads TGTGCCAGCTCACTGTATGAGGCTTACGAGCAGTACGTC. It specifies CASSLYEAYEQYV.

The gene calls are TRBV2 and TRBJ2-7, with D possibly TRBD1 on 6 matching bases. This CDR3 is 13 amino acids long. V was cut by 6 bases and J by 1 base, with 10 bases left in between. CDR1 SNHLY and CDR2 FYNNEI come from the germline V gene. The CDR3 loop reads CASSTGSSYEQYF. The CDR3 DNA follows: TGTGCCAGCAGCACAGGGAGTTCCTACGAGCAGTACTTC.

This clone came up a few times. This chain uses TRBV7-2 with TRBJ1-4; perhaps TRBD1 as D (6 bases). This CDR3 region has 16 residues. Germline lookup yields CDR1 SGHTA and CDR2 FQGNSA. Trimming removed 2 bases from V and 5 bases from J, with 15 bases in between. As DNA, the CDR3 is TGTGCCAGCAGCTTATGGGCCGGACAGTTCAATGAAAAACTGTTTTTT. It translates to CASSLWAGQFNEKLFF.

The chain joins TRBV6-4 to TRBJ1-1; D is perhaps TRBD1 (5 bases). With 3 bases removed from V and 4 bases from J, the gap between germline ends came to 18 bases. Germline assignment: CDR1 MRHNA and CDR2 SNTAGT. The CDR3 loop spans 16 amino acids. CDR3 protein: CASSEGGDGRATEAFF. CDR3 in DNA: TGTGCCAGCAGTGAAGGAGGGGACGGGCGAGCCACTGAAGCTTTCTTT.

CDR3 nucleotides: TGTGCCAGTAGTTTAAATTACCTTATGCCCCAGCATTTT. Translation: CASSLNYLMPQHF. V usage is TRBV19 and J usage is TRBJ1-5, with D unclear. The V gene's germline CDR1 is LNHDA and CDR2 SQIVND (reference sequence). The CDR3 has 13 amino acids. The V end lost 5 bases, the J end lost 9 bases, and 14 bases lay between the germline ends.

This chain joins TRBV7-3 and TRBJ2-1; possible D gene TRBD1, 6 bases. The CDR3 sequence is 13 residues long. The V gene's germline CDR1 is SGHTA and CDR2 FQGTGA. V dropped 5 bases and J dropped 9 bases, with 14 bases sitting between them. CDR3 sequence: CASSPRTVSEQFF. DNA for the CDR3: TGTGCCAGCAGCCCCCGGACAGTCAGTGAGCAGTTCTTC.

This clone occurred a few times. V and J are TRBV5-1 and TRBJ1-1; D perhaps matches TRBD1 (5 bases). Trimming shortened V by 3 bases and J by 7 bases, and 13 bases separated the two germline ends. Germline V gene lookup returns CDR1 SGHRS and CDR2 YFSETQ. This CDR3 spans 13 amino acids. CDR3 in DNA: TGCGCCAGCAGCTGGGGGGACCGGGGTGAAGCTTTCTTT. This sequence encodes CASSWGDRGEAFF.

The CDR3 is CASSLAPGLAGDYEQYF. The CDR3 DNA is TGCGCCAGCAGCTTGGCCCCGGGACTAGCGGGGGACTACGAGCAGTACTTC. This chain links TRBV5-1 with TRBJ2-7; TRBD2 matches at 14 bases. Losses at the gene ends were 0 bases for V and 3 bases for J; bases not matched to a gene: 5. The germline gives CDR1 SGHRS, CDR2 YFSETQ. This CDR3 contains 17 residues.